This is a list of T cell receptor beta chains from one sample in a study of blood T cell repertoires in COVID-19. Clones were read by immunoSEQ multiplex PCR, and TCRdb kept only the in-frame ones, dropping some. The repertoire holds over 250,000 clones, around 86% seen once, with over 1.2% in the top ten. Sequenced material: peripheral blood. The receptors stem from a middle-aged woman who had recovered from COVID-19. CDR3s include the opening cysteine and the closing phenylalanine or tryptophan. The order of the fields is V gene, D gene, CDR3 length, clone size, J gene, CDR3 protein, CDR3 DNA. A D gene is named only where the DNA matches it firmly. Clone size is not always given. Where it is, it says once, few, many or a class for expanded clones.

v_gene: TRBV11-2
d_gene: TRBD2
len: 15
abundance: NA
j_gene: TRBJ2-5
CDR3aa: CASSEGLADQETQYF
CDR3nt: TGTGCCAGCAGCGAAGGACTAGCGGACCAAGAGACCCAGTACTTC

v_gene: TRBV18
d_gene: NA
len: 17
abundance: NA
j_gene: TRBJ2-5
CDR3aa: CASSPFIPLRGQETQYF
CDR3nt: TGTGCCAGCTCACCATTCATTCCCCTCAGAGGACAAGAGACCCAGTACTTC

v_gene: TRBV29-1
d_gene: TRBD1
len: 16
abundance: once
j_gene: TRBJ2-5
CDR3aa: CSALGERQGNQETQYF
CDR3nt: TGCAGCGCTCTGGGGGAGCGACAGGGCAACCAAGAGACCCAGTACTTC

v_gene: TRBV6-2/TRBV6-3
d_gene: TRBD2
len: 16
abundance: NA
j_gene: TRBJ2-7
CDR3aa: CASSTRGVAAPYEQYF
CDR3nt: TGTGCCAGCAGTACCCGGGGGGTAGCGGCCCCCTACGAGCAGTACTTC

v_gene: TRBV3-1/TRBV3-2
d_gene: TRBD1
len: 13
abundance: NA
j_gene: TRBJ2-1
CDR3aa: CASRGGTYNEQFF
CDR3nt: TGTGCCAGCAGAGGGGGCACCTACAATGAGCAGTTCTTC

v_gene: TRBV5-1
d_gene: TRBD2
len: 16
abundance: NA
j_gene: TRBJ2-3
CDR3aa: CASSLALAGGTDTQYF
CDR3nt: TGCGCCAGCAGCTTGGCGCTAGCGGGGGGCACAGATACGCAGTATTTT

v_gene: TRBV24-1
d_gene: NA
len: 16
abundance: NA
j_gene: TRBJ2-5
CDR3aa: CATSDPSEGAEETQYF
CDR3nt: TGTGCCACCAGTGACCCCTCCGAGGGCGCGGAAGAGACCCAGTACTTC

v_gene: TRBV11-2
d_gene: TRBD1
len: 18
abundance: NA
j_gene: TRBJ1-6
CDR3aa: CASSIRTGGGSYNSPLHF
CDR3nt: TGTGCCAGCAGCATCCGGACAGGGGGGGGGTCCTATAATTCACCCCTCCACTTT

v_gene: TRBV5-1
d_gene: TRBD1
len: 16
abundance: NA
j_gene: TRBJ2-5
CDR3aa: CASSMGDRGLGETQYF
CDR3nt: TGCGCCAGCTCCATGGGGGACAGGGGCCTCGGGGAGACCCAGTACTTC

v_gene: TRBV6-4
d_gene: NA
len: 14
abundance: NA
j_gene: TRBJ2-3
CDR3aa: CASSFSGGTDTQYF
CDR3nt: TGTGCCAGCAGTTTTTCAGGAGGGACAGATACGCAGTATTTT

v_gene: TRBV5-1
d_gene: NA
len: 14
abundance: NA
j_gene: TRBJ2-5
CDR3aa: CASSVLSPAETQYF
CDR3nt: TGCGCCAGCAGCGTTCTCAGTCCAGCGGAGACCCAGTACTTC

v_gene: TRBV30
d_gene: TRBD1
len: 15
abundance: few
j_gene: TRBJ2-7
CDR3aa: CAWSGQGQAVYEQYF
CDR3nt: TGTGCCTGGAGTGGCCAGGGACAGGCAGTTTACGAGCAGTACTTC

v_gene: TRBV3-1/TRBV3-2
d_gene: NA
len: 19
abundance: once
j_gene: TRBJ2-4
CDR3aa: CASSQDSSINRRGQNIQYF
CDR3nt: TGTGCCAGCAGCCAAGATTCAAGTATTAACAGGCGGGGGCAAAACATTCAGTACTTC

v_gene: TRBV29-1
d_gene: NA
len: 13
abundance: NA
j_gene: TRBJ1-2
CDR3aa: CSVADGHWEGYTF
CDR3nt: TGCAGCGTTGCGGACGGGCATTGGGAGGGCTACACCTTC

v_gene: TRBV3-1/TRBV3-2
d_gene: NA
len: 13
abundance: NA
j_gene: TRBJ1-1
CDR3aa: CASSQGQDHEAFF
CDR3nt: TGTGCCAGCAGCCAAGGACAGGACCATGAAGCTTTCTTT

v_gene: TRBV6-5
d_gene: NA
len: 14
abundance: NA
j_gene: TRBJ1-2
CDR3aa: CASTSRADVYGYTF
CDR3nt: TGTGCCAGCACCTCCAGGGCGGATGTCTATGGCTACACCTTC

v_gene: TRBV28
d_gene: NA
len: 19
abundance: once
j_gene: TRBJ2-6
CDR3aa: CASSPYSGTYLSGANVLTF
CDR3nt: TGTGCCAGCAGTCCTTACTCCGGGACATACCTCTCTGGGGCCAACGTCCTGACTTTC

v_gene: TRBV9
d_gene: NA
len: 16
abundance: NA
j_gene: TRBJ2-7
CDR3aa: CASSSKRAARTYEQYF
CDR3nt: TGTGCCAGCAGCTCAAAGAGGGCCGCCCGGACCTACGAGCAGTACTTC

v_gene: TRBV28
d_gene: NA
len: 13
abundance: NA
j_gene: TRBJ2-7
CDR3aa: CASSSDWSYEQYF
CDR3nt: TGTGCCAGCAGTTCTGACTGGTCCTACGAGCAGTACTTC

v_gene: TRBV7-9
d_gene: NA
len: 15
abundance: NA
j_gene: TRBJ2-2
CDR3aa: CASSPGFRGSGELFF
CDR3nt: TGTGCCAGCAGCCCAGGGTTTCGGGGGTCCGGGGAGCTGTTTTTT

v_gene: TRBV29-1
d_gene: NA
len: 13
abundance: NA
j_gene: TRBJ2-2
CDR3aa: CSVEIAYTGELFF
CDR3nt: TGCAGCGTTGAAATAGCATACACCGGGGAGCTGTTTTTT

v_gene: TRBV13
d_gene: NA
len: 15
abundance: NA
j_gene: TRBJ1-1
CDR3aa: CASSSPGSGNTEAFF
CDR3nt: TGTGCCAGCAGCTCTCCAGGCTCCGGGAACACTGAAGCTTTCTTT

v_gene: TRBV5-4
d_gene: NA
len: 15
abundance: NA
j_gene: TRBJ2-7
CDR3aa: CASSPGGSAGTEQYF
CDR3nt: TGTGCCAGCAGCCCTGGGGGGTCAGCGGGTACCGAGCAGTACTTC

v_gene: TRBV18
d_gene: NA
len: 12
abundance: NA
j_gene: TRBJ2-1
CDR3aa: CASSTSGNEQFF
CDR3nt: TGTGCCAGCTCAACGAGCGGGAATGAGCAGTTCTTC

v_gene: TRBV5-5
d_gene: NA
len: 14
abundance: NA
j_gene: TRBJ1-2
CDR3aa: CASSLGRPNYGYTF
CDR3nt: TGTGCCAGCAGCTTGGGGCGGCCTAACTATGGCTACACCTTC

v_gene: TRBV5-1
d_gene: NA
len: 13
abundance: NA
j_gene: TRBJ1-1
CDR3aa: CASRSELNTEAFF
CDR3nt: TGCGCCAGCAGGTCCGAGTTGAACACTGAAGCTTTCTTT

v_gene: TRBV5-4
d_gene: NA
len: 15
abundance: NA
j_gene: TRBJ2-4
CDR3aa: CASSLSGLAKNIQYF
CDR3nt: TGTGCCAGCAGCTTGTCTGGCCTAGCCAAAAACATTCAGTACTTC

v_gene: TRBV6-6
d_gene: TRBD2
len: 14
abundance: NA
j_gene: TRBJ2-1
CDR3aa: CASSRTSRYNEQFF
CDR3nt: TGTGCCAGCAGCAGGACTAGCAGGTACAATGAGCAGTTCTTC

v_gene: TRBV5-8
d_gene: NA
len: 18
abundance: NA
j_gene: TRBJ1-3
CDR3aa: CASSRFRGPELSGNTIYF
CDR3nt: TGTGCCAGCAGCCGCTTTAGAGGGCCCGAACTCTCTGGAAACACCATATATTTT

v_gene: TRBV18
d_gene: NA
len: 15
abundance: few
j_gene: TRBJ1-5
CDR3aa: CASSPATGSNQPQHF
CDR3nt: TGTGCCAGCTCACCAGCTACGGGTAGCAATCAGCCCCAGCATTTT

v_gene: TRBV5-4
d_gene: TRBD1
len: 15
abundance: once
j_gene: TRBJ1-2
CDR3aa: CASSFRTGGNYGYTF
CDR3nt: TGTGCCAGCAGCTTTCGAACAGGGGGCAACTATGGCTACACCTTC

v_gene: TRBV7-2
d_gene: NA
len: 16
abundance: NA
j_gene: TRBJ2-5
CDR3aa: CASSLGWRGFWETQYF
CDR3nt: TGTGCCAGCAGCTTAGGGTGGAGGGGATTCTGGGAGACCCAGTACTTC

v_gene: TRBV30
d_gene: TRBD2
len: 15
abundance: NA
j_gene: TRBJ2-1
CDR3aa: CAWSVGLAGYNEQFF
CDR3nt: TGTGCCTGGAGTGTTGGGCTAGCGGGCTACAATGAGCAGTTCTTC

v_gene: TRBV5-1
d_gene: TRBD1
len: 14
abundance: NA
j_gene: TRBJ2-2
CDR3aa: CASSLRTGAGELFF
CDR3nt: TGCGCCAGCAGCTTAAGAACAGGGGCCGGGGAGCTGTTTTTT

v_gene: TRBV28
d_gene: NA
len: 14
abundance: NA
j_gene: TRBJ1-5
CDR3aa: CASSSTGSTQPQHF
CDR3nt: TGTGCCAGCAGTTCAACAGGGTCGACTCAGCCCCAGCATTTT

v_gene: TRBV5-1
d_gene: NA
len: 15
abundance: NA
j_gene: TRBJ2-5
CDR3aa: CASSGGQLNWETQYF
CDR3nt: TGCGCCAGCAGCGGTGGACAACTCAATTGGGAGACCCAGTACTTC

v_gene: TRBV6-4
d_gene: NA
len: 15
abundance: NA
j_gene: TRBJ2-1
CDR3aa: CASSPLGSSRSEQFF
CDR3nt: TGTGCCAGCAGTCCGCTTGGATCTAGCCGCAGTGAGCAGTTCTTC

v_gene: TRBV5-4
d_gene: NA
len: 16
abundance: NA
j_gene: TRBJ2-3
CDR3aa: CASSPKAGRGTDTQYF
CDR3nt: TGTGCCAGCAGCCCTAAAGCGGGGAGGGGGACAGATACGCAGTATTTT

v_gene: TRBV7-2
d_gene: NA
len: 15
abundance: NA
j_gene: TRBJ1-2
CDR3aa: CASSLEAGNNYGYTF
CDR3nt: TGTGCCAGCAGCTTAGAAGCAGGGAATAACTATGGCTACACCTTC

v_gene: TRBV5-4
d_gene: TRBD1
len: 15
abundance: NA
j_gene: TRBJ1-2
CDR3aa: CASSFEGGRSYGYTF
CDR3nt: TGTGCCAGCAGCTTCGAAGGGGGCCGTTCCTATGGCTACACCTTC

v_gene: TRBV5-4
d_gene: TRBD1
len: 16
abundance: NA
j_gene: TRBJ1-1
CDR3aa: CASSRTPQGVGTEAFF
CDR3nt: TGTGCCAGCAGCCGCACCCCCCAGGGGGTGGGCACTGAAGCTTTCTTT

v_gene: TRBV4-1
d_gene: NA
len: 17
abundance: NA
j_gene: TRBJ1-4
CDR3aa: CASSQAPGSVQSEKLFF
CDR3nt: TGCGCCAGCAGCCAAGCCCCAGGGTCGGTACAGAGTGAAAAACTGTTTTTT

v_gene: TRBV6-5
d_gene: TRBD1
len: 15
abundance: NA
j_gene: TRBJ1-6
CDR3aa: CASKRTGLTGSPLHF
CDR3nt: TGTGCCAGCAAAAGGACAGGTCTAACTGGGTCACCCCTCCACTTT